Listed here is a single TCR beta chain. Its target is not known. The ends were cut back, 6 bases at V and 2 bases at J, with 10 bases in the middle. This CDR3 has 12 amino acids. Germline CDR1 is DFQATT and CDR2 is SNEGSKA (reference sequence). The data derive from a study of T cell repertoires in cytomegalovirus infection. The wider study: From public TCR beta signatures came an indication of both CMV infection and matching HLA type.

MiXCR was run by TCRdb on the reads, yielding one entry per CDR3 protein. Of over 200,000 distinct CDR3 sequences detected, approximately 13% appear once; the ten largest clones hold around 8.1%. Overall study findings and caveats: Cumulated frequencies of public TCR beta families served to identify carriers of CMV plus the relevant HLA. Predominance within the ex vivo response was attributable to HLA-C-restricted CMV-specific TCR beta clonotypes.

This chain links TRBV20-1 with TRBJ1-2; TRBD1 is a possible D gene (6 bases). Sequencing was performed on PBMCs. The clonotype comes from a human donor in good health (CMV status not recorded). Some clones in this sample may be carry-over from other donors' samples. The CDR3 reads CSAAQGNYGYTF. The CDR3 DNA sequence: TGCAGTGCCGCCCAGGGGAACTATGGCTACACCTTC.